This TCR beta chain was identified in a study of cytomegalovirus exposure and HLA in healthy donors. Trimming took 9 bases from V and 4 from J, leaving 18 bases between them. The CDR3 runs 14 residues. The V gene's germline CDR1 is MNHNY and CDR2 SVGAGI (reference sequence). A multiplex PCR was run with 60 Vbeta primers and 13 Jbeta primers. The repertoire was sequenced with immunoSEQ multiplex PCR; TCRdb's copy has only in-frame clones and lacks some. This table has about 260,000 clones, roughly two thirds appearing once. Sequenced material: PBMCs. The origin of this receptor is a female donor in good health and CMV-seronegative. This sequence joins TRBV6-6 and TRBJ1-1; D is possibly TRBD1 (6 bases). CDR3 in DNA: TGTGCCAGTAGTCCAGGGGCGACGAGCACTGAAGCTTTCTTT. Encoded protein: CASSPGATSTEAFF.